Described below is a single T cell receptor beta chain sequence and its context. Its antigen is still unknown. No much larger clone exists at a distance of one base, and base qualities are not known. TCRbeta CDR3 regions were amplified from genomic DNA using the immunoSEQ Assay, a bias-controlled multiplex PCR. Per the authors' processing: Nucleated cell counts per sample were estimated from amplification of reference gene primers within the assay. To quantify the absolute abundance of each unique TCRbeta CDR3 rearrangement, sequence reads were collapsed and filtered. For each sample, productive Simpson clonality was calculated as the square root of Simpson's diversity index across productive rearrangements. TCRdb holds this immuneACCESS table with in-frame rearrangements only. Some clones are missing; in checked studies, unresolved V genes explain under half, and the rest has no known cause. V, J and clone size derive from that table, while D and trimming were established from the DNA sequence. The sample profile shows some 150,000 clones; roughly 84% of them were found once. The ten most abundant clones make up about 2.5% of the sample.

The data derive from a study of blood T cell repertoires in COVID-19 (dated by TCRdb to the early 2020s). Background for the entire study: Samples covering the acute and convalescent phases of COVID-19 were provided by collaborators in the United States, Italy and Spain. Sample metadata almost always included a de-identified subject ID, COVID-19 status, age in years and sex. The repertoires were released in a freely available public database intended as a resource for research on the immune response to SARS-CoV-2. Where available, HLA class I and class II types were obtained from metadata supplied by the sample provider rather than from assay-based typing. The dataset comprised deeply sampled blood TCRbeta repertoires from subjects exposed to, actively infected with, or recovered from COVID-19. The prospective study material was composed of cDNA or gDNA derived from T cells, B-cell-depleted T cells, or PBMCs. The samples were drawn from the first 160 participants of the ongoing ImmuneRACE study and from 950 to 1,500 subjects provided by 6 global collaborators.

The investigation overall reported the following: How much clinical and demographic metadata was included differed by source and by participant, and the metadata was provided uncurated.

Whole blood was collected in K2EDTA tubes by collaborating institutions according to the institutions' own protocols. Collaborator samples were shipped for TCRbeta analysis as frozen whole blood, isolated PBMCs, or DNA extracted from either sample type. This TCR came from a human donor with acute or convalescent COVID-19. The donor label of this sample is uncertain. The sample consisted of peripheral blood.

In nucleotide form, the sequence is TGTGCCAGCAGCCCCGGGGGGGCGATTTACAATGAGCAGTTCTTC. Translated, this is CASSPGGAIYNEQFF. The rearranged segments are TRBV11-3 and TRBJ2-1; a stretch of 8 junction bases matches TRBD2. The germline V gene sets CDR1 to SGHNT and CDR2 to YENEEA. From V the trimming removes 5 bases and from J it removes 4 bases, while the gene matches leave 7 bases of the junction unaccounted for. The CDR3 goes from the cysteine to the phenylalanine over 15 residues. CDR3 DNA is the only sequence kept; it has 45 bases, read in frame from the first base. With all but the CDR3 taken from the reference TRBV11-3 and TRBJ2-1 genes, the full variable domain is: EAGVVQSPRYKIIEKKQPVAFWCNPISGHNTLYWYLQNLGQGPELLIRYENEEAVDDSQLPKDRFSAERLKGVDSTLKIQPAELGDSAVYLCASSPGGAIYNEQFFGPGTRLTVL.